These 3 T cell receptor beta chains came from one sample sequenced in a study of T-cell reconstitution after alpha-beta-depleted transplantation in children. Unique molecular identifiers were used in preparing the TCRbeta library. TCRdb re-analysed the PCR reads in MiXCR, keeping a single row per CDR3 protein. The sample yields 700,000 to 950,000 distinct CDR3 sequences, around 15% seen once. The sample consisted of PBMCs, mostly from graft donor cells, taken 360 days after TCRalphabeta/CD19-depleted stem cell transplant. Receptors originate from a male patient younger than 18 who had a stem cell transplant for acute lymphoblastic leukemia, so the T cells may come from the graft donor.

This clonotype was counted a few times. The V and J genes are TRBV5-1 and TRBJ1-2; 9 nucleotides agree with TRBD1. CDR3 length: 17 amino acids. Trimming took 2 bases from V and 1 from J; bases not matched to a gene: 9. Germline V gene lookup returns CDR1 SGHRS and CDR2 YFSETQ. The CDR3, as DNA: TGCGCCAGCAGCTTACAGGGGGCGGTTACCCTTAACTATGGCTACACCTTC. Translated, it gives CASSLQGAVTLNYGYTF.

The V call is TRBV11-2, the J call TRBJ2-1, with 8 positions matching TRBD2. The germline V gene encodes CDR1 SGHAT and CDR2 FQNNGV. The CDR3 consists of 16 residues. The V and J ends lost 1 base and 7 bases, in that order; junction bases with no gene match: 9. The CDR3 sequence is CASSLVRTSPLNEQFF. CDR3 DNA sequence: TGTGCCAGCAGCTTAGTTAGGACTAGCCCTTTGAATGAGCAGTTCTTC.

This rearrangement joins TRBV7-2 to TRBJ2-1; D perhaps matches TRBD2 (5 bases). V lost 2 bases, J lost 4 bases, and 12 bases lay in between. This CDR3 has 15 amino acids. Germline V gene lookup returns CDR1 SGHTA and CDR2 FQGNSA. DNA of the CDR3: TGTGCCAGCAGCTTACCGTGGACTGAGTACAATGAGCAGTTCTTC. Protein sequence: CASSLPWTEYNEQFF.